The 9 T cell receptor beta chains given below trace back to one sample, sequenced in a study of early T cells in non-severe SARS-CoV-2 infection. TCRdb fed the 5' RACE reads into MiXCR, producing one record per CDR3 protein. Among 25,000 to 35,000 distinct CDR3 sequences listed, around 7% were seen once. What was sequenced was whole blood. Receptors originate from an adult who was a healthcare worker with PCR-confirmed SARS-CoV-2 infection or an uninfected control (not recorded which).

This clonotype was found many times. The gene calls are TRBV19 and TRBJ2-1; 10 positions match TRBD2. Germline CDR1 LNHDA, CDR2 SQIVND (reference sequence). The ends lost 4 bases at V and 6 bases at J; junction bases unmatched: 6. This CDR3 is built from 15 residues. The chain's CDR3 is CASSTEREGPNEQFF. The CDR3 nucleotides read TGTGCCAGTAGTACCGAGCGGGAGGGCCCCAATGAGCAGTTCTTC.

This clonotype was counted many times. This chain uses TRBV30 with TRBJ1-2; D remains unclear. Germline V gene data show CDR1 as GTSNPN and CDR2 as SVGIG (reference sequence). V was pared by 0 bases and J by 2 bases, with 7 bases between. The CDR3 has 13 residues. The CDR3 DNA follows: TGTGCCTGGAGTGTCAGCCAGAACTATGGCTACACCTTC. Its translation: CAWSVSQNYGYTF.

This clonotype was detected many times. The rearrangement uses TRBV7-8 and TRBJ2-2, with D perhaps matching TRBD2 (6 bases). V lost 0 bases and J 0 bases, leaving 8 bases between the germline ends. The germline gives CDR1 SGHVS, CDR2 FQNEAQ. The CDR3 is 16 amino acids. CDR3: CASSLAQRANTGELFF. The CDR3 region has the DNA TGTGCCAGCAGCTTAGCCCAGCGGGCGAACACCGGGGAGCTGTTTTTT.

This clonotype appeared many times. This chain joins TRBV5-6 and TRBJ2-1; D gene ambiguous. The CDR3 covers 15 residues. CDR1 is SGHDT, CDR2 YYEEEE, per germline. The V end lost 1 base, the J end lost 11 bases, and 19 bases lay between the germline ends. CDR3 sequence: CASSLMSQPMIKQFF. CDR3 coding DNA: TGTGCCAGCAGCTTGATGTCGCAGCCAATGATTAAGCAGTTCTTC.

The rearrangement links TRBV10-3 to TRBJ2-7, with 8 bases that match TRBD2. CDR3 length equals 13 residues. CDR1 and CDR2 (germline): ENHRY, SYGVKD. The V and J ends lost 10 bases and 6 bases, in that order; junction bases with no gene match: 11. DNA of the CDR3: TGTGCCACCGCGGGACTAGTAGTGCCCGAGCAGTACTTC. This translates into CATAGLVVPEQYF.

This clonotype has at least ten counts. The chain carries TRBV20-1 and TRBJ1-3, with D tentatively TRBD1 (6 bases). Trimming pared 0 bases from V and 4 bases from J, leaving 7 bases between. Germline V gene data show CDR1 as DFQATT and CDR2 as SNEGSKA (reference sequence). The length of the CDR3 is 13 residues. CDR3 sequence (DNA): TGCAGTGCTAGAGACAGGGGAGGAAACACCATATATTTT. Translation: CSARDRGGNTIYF.

This clonotype was counted at least ten times. V usage is TRBV7-2 and J usage is TRBJ2-7; the match to TRBD2 covers 16 bases. CDR1 and CDR2 from the germline V gene are SGHTA and FQGNSA. This CDR3 spans 18 amino acids. V was clipped by 5 bases and J by 1 base; unmatched bases: 8. CDR3 bases: TGTGCCAGCAGCCCACTGGGACTAGCGGGAGGGCCTTCCTACGAGCAGTACTTC. Protein product: CASSPLGLAGGPSYEQYF.

This clonotype was counted at least ten times. The chain links TRBV11-2 to TRBJ2-1; 9 bases are a match to TRBD1. Germline V lookup: CDR1 SGHAT, CDR2 FQNNGV. There are 16 residues in the CDR3. V gave up 1 base and J gave up 4 bases; unmatched junction bases: 5. The CDR3 DNA follows: TGTGCCAGCAGCTTAGGCTCGGGACAGGGTTACAATGAGCAGTTCTTC. This gives the protein CASSLGSGQGYNEQFF.

This chain joins TRBV19 and TRBJ2-3; 8 bases are a match to TRBD1. V trimming: 3 bases; J trimming: 3 bases; junction bases outside the gene matches: 5. This CDR3 is 15 amino acids long. Germline V gives CDR1 LNHDA, CDR2 SQIVND (reference sequence). Here the CDR3 reads CASSIRRQGTDTQYF. In nucleotides, the CDR3 is TGTGCCAGTAGTATCCGAAGACAGGGGACAGATACGCAGTATTTT.